These 2 T cell receptor beta chains originate from one sample sequenced in a study of control samples from healthy donors and cancer patients. Profiled with immunoSEQ multiplex PCR; TCRdb holds only in-frame clones, not every one. The data hold approximately 90,000 clones, with approximately 86% observed a single time. The sample consisted of blood. The receptors were sampled from a man aged 30 to 45 in good health.

J is TRBJ2-7 and V is TRBV9; D gene unclear. CDR1 is SGDLS and CDR2 is YYNGEE in the germline V gene. Trimming stripped 1 base from V and 3 bases from J, with 14 bases between. The CDR3 sequence is 15 residues long. The CDR3 DNA follows: TGTGCCAGCAGCGTAACTCCACATGACCTCTACGAGCAGTACTTC. This gives the protein CASSVTPHDLYEQYF.

The chain has TRBV29-1 and TRBJ2-1; D unclear. The CDR3 has 12 residues. CDR1 and CDR2 from the germline V gene are SQVTM and ANQGSEA. V lost 5 bases, J lost 7 bases, and 12 bases lay in between. The CDR3 nucleotides read TGCAGCGTTCCTAAAGCCTTGAATGAGCAGTTCTTC. Amino acid sequence: CSVPKALNEQFF.